This passage covers 11 T cell receptor beta chains from one sample sequenced in a study of T cell responses to AZD1222 COVID-19 vaccine. Sequencing was performed with immunoSEQ multiplex PCR; in TCRdb, only in-frame clones are kept and a portion is missing. The sample has approximately 110,000 clones, 70% to 90% seen once. Specimen: peripheral blood, collected on day 0 of AZD1222 vaccination. Receptors originate from an adult in good health.

The rearrangement uses TRBV11-2 and TRBJ2-5; 11 positions match TRBD2. Germline V gives CDR1 SGHAT, CDR2 FQNNGV. The CDR3 loop spans 15 amino acids. Trimming at V came to 5 bases and at J to 5 bases, leaving 7 bases not matched to a gene. This CDR3 reads CASSGRTSGYETQYF. The CDR3 DNA reads TGTGCCAGCAGCGGTAGGACTAGCGGGTATGAGACCCAGTACTTC.

The genes are TRBV14 and TRBJ1-2; D unresolved. CDR1 and CDR2 from the germline V gene are SGHDN and FVKESK. The V end lost 4 bases, the J end lost 1 base, and 7 bases lay between the germline ends. This CDR3 region has 13 residues. The CDR3 loop reads CASSRGSNYGYTF. CDR3 coding DNA: TGTGCCAGCAGCCGAGGGAGTAACTATGGCTACACCTTC.

The chain combines TRBV20-1 with TRBJ2-7; D gene uncertain. The CDR3 runs 10 residues. The germline CDR1 and CDR2 sequences are DFQATT and SNEGSKA (reference sequence). Trimming shortened V by 6 bases and J by 2 bases, and 5 bases separated the two germline ends. For the CDR3, the DNA is TGCAGTGCGGGCGCCTACGAGCAGTACTTC. This sequence encodes CSAGAYEQYF.

Note on this clone: An end of the junction differs from the germline gene, which may be a read error. The chain uses TRBV6-5 and TRBJ2-5; D perhaps matches TRBD2 (6 bases). The CDR3 sequence is 15 residues long. The germline CDR1 and CDR2 sequences are MNHEY and SVGAGI. CDR3 nucleotides: TGTGCCAGCAGTCCAGGGACTTACCCTCAAGGGACCCAGTACTTC. This codes for CASSPGTYPQGTQYF.

V and J are TRBV6-5 and TRBJ2-3; D is perhaps TRBD1 (6 bases). Germline V lookup: CDR1 MNHEY, CDR2 SVGAGI. Trimming took 6 bases from V and 2 from J, leaving 12 bases between them. The CDR3 is 14 amino acids. The CDR3 sequence is CASSPTGLTDTQYF. The CDR3 coding sequence is TGTGCCAGCAGCCCGACAGGACTCACAGATACGCAGTATTTT.

J is TRBJ2-5 and V is TRBV5-4; D perhaps matches TRBD2 (5 bases). Deletions cut 4 bases from V and 5 bases from J, with 15 bases between. The germline V gene encodes CDR1 SGHNT and CDR2 YYREEE (reference sequence). This CDR3 is 14 amino acids long. The CDR3 bases are TGTGCCAGCAGCACGCGAGACTATTCTGAGACCCAGTACTTC. Translation: CASSTRDYSETQYF.

V usage is TRBV7-9 and J usage is TRBJ1-4; possible D gene TRBD1, 6 bases. This CDR3 contains 14 residues. V lost 5 bases to trimming and J lost 8 bases, with 15 bases between them. Per the germline V gene, CDR1 is SEHNR and CDR2 is FQNEAQ (reference sequence). The DNA for the CDR3 is TGTGCCAGCAGCCCGGACAGCTTGGGCGAAAAACTGTTTTTT. This gives the protein CASSPDSLGEKLFF.

The genes are TRBV19 and TRBJ2-1; 9 nucleotides agree with TRBD1. This CDR3 has 14 amino acids. The V gene's germline CDR1 is LNHDA and CDR2 SQIVND (reference sequence). V was pared by 6 bases and J by 6 bases, with 6 bases of the junction left unmatched. CDR3 region: CASRIQTGGNEQFF. The CDR3 DNA reads as TGTGCCAGTAGAATACAGACAGGGGGCAATGAGCAGTTCTTC.

This sequence joins TRBV11-2 and TRBJ2-7; the D is unclear. The CDR3 loop spans 15 amino acids. V shed 0 bases and J shed 2 bases, with 11 bases lying between them. The V gene's germline CDR1 is SGHAT and CDR2 FQNNGV. Here the CDR3 reads CASSLDSRVAYEQYF. As DNA, the CDR3 is TGTGCCAGCAGCTTAGATTCCCGGGTGGCCTACGAGCAGTACTTC.

The chain couples TRBV19 to TRBJ2-7, with 10 bases identical to TRBD2. CDR1 and CDR2 from the germline V gene are LNHDA and SQIVND (reference sequence). The CDR3 consists of 16 residues. The V segment lost 5 bases and the J segment 2 bases; nucleotides outside the gene matches: 9. The CDR3 DNA follows: TGTGCCAGTAGTCCACGCTGGACTAGCGGAACCTACGAGCAGTACTTC. It specifies CASSPRWTSGTYEQYF.

The chain carries TRBV27 and TRBJ1-1; D gene unclear. Trimming left V 5 bases short and J 1 base short, with 11 bases between. Germline V gene lookup returns CDR1 MNHEY and CDR2 SMNVEV (reference sequence). There are 14 residues in the CDR3. CDR3 nucleotides: TGTGCCAGCAGTAATGGGTGGGCGAACACTGAAGCTTTCTTT. Translated, it gives CASSNGWANTEAFF.